This T cell receptor (beta chain) came from a study of response to subunit inactivated influenza vaccine. TCRdb used MiXCR to reprocess the RT-PCR reads, holding one entry per CDR3 protein. Here the sample spans more than 700,000 distinct CDR3 sequences, 21% being singletons. Germline V CDR1 and CDR2: SEHNR, FQNEAQ (reference sequence). The CDR3 is 13 residues long. This clonotype turned up a few times. The junction and the germline gene differ at one end; a read error may be behind it. V gene TRBV7-9 combines with J gene TRBJ2-2, with D hard to call. The TCR was taken from a man aged 50-60 years who received an inactivated influenza vaccine. This specimen consisted of PBMCs from blood, obtained around 5 days after vaccination. The CDR3 loop is CASNLEGIGELFF. CDR3 nucleotide sequence: TGTGCCAGCAACTTAGAAGGGATCGGGGAGCTGTTTTTT.